Following are 15 T cell receptor beta chains from one sample sequenced in a study of neurological immune-mediated disorders. TCRdb used MiXCR to reprocess the 5' RACE reads, holding one entry per CDR3 protein. The data hold some 15,000 distinct CDR3 sequences, with under 11% observed a single time. The sequenced sample consisted of PBMCs. The receptors originated from a woman in her 40s in good health.

The sample holds many counts of this clonotype. V is TRBV18 and J is TRBJ1-1, with 8 bases matching TRBD1. This CDR3 spans 14 amino acids. CDR1 is KGHSH and CDR2 is LQKENI in the germline V gene. After removal of 3 bases from V and 6 bases from J, the junction contained 6 bases not matched to a gene. The CDR3 protein is CASSPGTGPSEAFF. Written as DNA, the CDR3 is TGTGCCAGCTCACCCGGGACAGGACCCTCTGAAGCTTTCTTT.

The chain couples TRBV13 to TRBJ2-7; no reliable D call. Germline lookup yields CDR1 PRHDT and CDR2 FYEKMQ (reference sequence). With 5 bases removed from V and 7 bases from J, the gap between germline ends came to 12 bases. The CDR3 consists of 12 residues. CDR3 in amino acids: CASSLRSREQYF. Written as DNA, the CDR3 is TGTGCCAGCAGCCTACGATCGCGGGAGCAGTACTTC. The full variable domain, rest sourced from reference TRBV13 and TRBJ2-7, is AAGVIQSPRHLIKEKRETATLKCYPIPRHDTVYWYQQGPGQDPQFLISFYEKMQSDKGSIPDRFSAQQFSDYHSELNMSSLELGDSALYFCASSLRSREQYFGPGTRLTVT.

This clonotype is classed as medium-sized (0.01 to 0.1%). This sequence joins TRBV3-1 and TRBJ1-3; 8 nucleotides agree with TRBD1. Germline CDR1 and CDR2: LGHDT and YNNKEL (reference sequence). With V trimmed by 1 base and J by 2 bases, 4 bases remained unmatched. The CDR3 is 16 amino acids. The CDR3 DNA reads TGTGCCAGCAGCCAAGTGCAGGGGGCGCCTGGAAACACCATATATTTT. Its protein product is CASSQVQGAPGNTIYF.

This clonotype appeared many times. The chain employs TRBV15 and TRBJ2-5, with D possibly being TRBD2 (6 bases). Trimming stripped 3 bases from V and 5 bases from J, with 19 bases between. The germline V gene encodes CDR1 LNHNV and CDR2 YYDKDF (reference sequence). The CDR3 contains 16 residues. The CDR3 region is CATSRGGRSFWETQYF. The CDR3 coding sequence is TGTGCCACCAGCAGGGGAGGTCGCTCCTTTTGGGAGACCCAGTACTTC.

The chain carries TRBV25-1 and TRBJ1-2; D gene unclear. Germline V gene sequence: CDR1 MGHDK, CDR2 SYGVNS. The CDR3 is 14 residues long. V was trimmed by 3 bases and J by 4 bases, leaving 12 bases between them. CDR3 amino acids: CASSEGRRAYGYTF. The DNA for the CDR3 is TGTGCCAGCAGTGAGGGCAGGAGAGCCTATGGCTACACCTTC.

The table lists this clonotype with many counts. The chain couples TRBV20-1 to TRBJ2-7, with 10 bases matching TRBD2. Germline CDR1 reads DFQATT; CDR2 reads SNEGSKA (reference sequence). CDR3 size: 13 residues. Unmatched junction bases numbered 5, after V lost 6 bases and J lost 3 bases. The CDR3 region is CSASGLASYEQYF. CDR3 nucleotide sequence: TGCAGTGCCTCGGGACTAGCGAGCTACGAGCAGTACTTC.

This clonotype is medium-sized in the sample. The chain is built from TRBV5-5 and TRBJ1-2; D perhaps matches TRBD1 (5 bases). Germline V lookup: CDR1 SGHKS, CDR2 YYEKEE (reference sequence). Trimming shortened V by 0 bases and J by 6 bases, and 9 bases separated the two germline ends. CDR3 length: 13 amino acids. CDR3 protein: CASSLEGVDGYTF. The DNA of the CDR3 is TGTGCCAGCAGCTTGGAAGGGGTTGATGGCTACACCTTC.

This clonotype is medium-sized. The chain uses TRBV4-1 and TRBJ1-1; D gene ambiguous. CDR3 length: 13 residues. CDR1 and CDR2 from the germline V gene are MGHRA and YSYEKL. The V gene lost 3 bases and the J gene lost 11 bases, with 16 bases spanning the gap. The CDR3 protein is CASSHRLVETAFF. The CDR3 DNA is TGCGCCAGCAGCCACCGTCTAGTTGAAACGGCTTTCTTT.

The sample holds many counts of this clonotype. The V and J genes are TRBV7-8 and TRBJ1-5; D may be TRBD1 (5 bases). CDR1 SGHVS and CDR2 FQNEAQ come from the germline V gene. This CDR3 comprises 15 residues. V dropped 5 bases and J dropped 1 base, with 12 bases sitting between them. This chain's CDR3 is CASSLMKGSNQPQHF. CDR3 in DNA: TGTGCCAGCAGCCTCATGAAGGGGAGCAATCAGCCCCAGCATTTT.

This clonotype was seen repeatedly, ten times or more. This rearrangement joins TRBV7-2 to TRBJ2-7; no clear D. The germline V gene has CDR1 SGHTA and CDR2 FQGNSA. This CDR3 has 14 amino acids. The ends were cut back, 1 base at V and 6 bases at J, with 13 bases in the middle. The DNA of the CDR3 is TGTGCCAGCAGCTTAGTTTCAAGTTCCCTCGAGCAGTACTTC. Translation gives CASSLVSSSLEQYF.

There are many counts of this clonotype. The chain carries TRBV7-2 and TRBJ2-7, with TRBD2 identical over 7 bases. The CDR3 runs 14 residues. After removal of 1 base from V and 3 bases from J, the junction contained 3 bases not matched to a gene. CDR1 is SGHTA and CDR2 is FQGNSA in the germline V gene. For the CDR3, the DNA is TGTGCCAGCAGCTTAGTCGGGAGGAGCTACGAGCAGTACTTC. Translation gives CASSLVGRSYEQYF. The full variable domain, in which reference TRBV7-2 and TRBJ2-7 provide the parts outside the CDR3, is GAGVSQSPSNKVTEKGKDVELRCDPISGHTALYWYRQSLGQGLEFLIYFQGNSAPDKSGLPSDRFSAERTGGSVSTLTIQRTQQEDSAVYLCASSLVGRSYEQYFGPGTRLTVT.

The rearrangement joins TRBV5-6 to TRBJ2-7, with D perhaps assigned TRBD1 or TRBD2 (5 bases each). The CDR3 covers 16 residues. Germline loops: CDR1 SGHDT, CDR2 YYEEEE. V lost 2 bases and J lost 3, with 18 bases in between. The CDR3 DNA reads TGTGCCAGCAGCTTCAGGTTGGGGGAAGGACTCTACGAGCAGTACTTC. Its translation: CASSFRLGEGLYEQYF.

There are many counts of this clonotype. The V and J genes are TRBV27 and TRBJ1-1; no clear D. In germline, CDR1 is MNHEY, CDR2 SMNVEV (reference sequence). V lost 3 bases and J 5 bases, leaving 10 bases between the germline ends. There are 13 residues in the CDR3. The CDR3 protein is CASSFKRRTEAFF. The DNA for the CDR3 is TGTGCCAGCAGTTTTAAGAGACGGACTGAAGCTTTCTTT.

This clonotype was seen at least ten times. The rearrangement uses TRBV3-1 and TRBJ2-6; possibly TRBD1 or TRBD2 for D (6 bases each). The CDR3 runs 17 residues. Trimming removed 1 base at V and 4 bases at J, with 14 bases between. The germline gives CDR1 LGHDT, CDR2 YNNKEL (reference sequence). The chain's CDR3 is CASSQVNPGAGANVLTF. CDR3 coding DNA: TGTGCCAGCAGCCAAGTTAATCCGGGGGCCGGGGCCAACGTCCTGACTTTC.

The V and J genes are TRBV27 and TRBJ1-1; D is ambiguous. The length of the CDR3 is 18 residues. Deletions cut 3 bases from V and 0 bases from J, with 20 bases between. Looked up from germline, CDR1 is MNHEY and CDR2 is SMNVEV (reference sequence). The CDR3, as DNA: TGTGCCAGCAGTTTCGCCCGGGAAGCCGATTACATGAACACTGAAGCTTTCTTT. Amino acids: CASSFAREADYMNTEAFF.